The 15 T cell receptor beta chains reported below all come from one sample, sequenced in a study of blood T cell repertoires in COVID-19. Assay: immunoSEQ multiplex PCR; the TCRdb copy retains only in-frame clones and omits some. The data show 380,000 or so clones, around 84% seen once. The material sequenced was peripheral blood. These receptors originate from a human donor with acute or convalescent COVID-19. The donor label of this sample is uncertain.

J is TRBJ2-2 and V is TRBV7-8, with TRBD2 matching 9 bases. Looked up from germline, CDR1 is SGHVS and CDR2 is FQNEAQ. The CDR3 consists of 15 residues. J lost 9 bases, V lost 0 bases, and 5 bases had no gene match. DNA of the CDR3: TGTGCCAGCAGCTTAGCGGCGGGGGGGGCCCGGGAGCTGTTTTTT. Amino acids: CASSLAAGGARELFF. The variable domain in full, with the rest retrieved from reference TRBV7-8 and TRBJ2-2, is GAGVSQSPRYKVAKRGQDVALRCDPISGHVSLFWYQQALGQGPEFLTYFQNEAQLDKSGLPSDRFFAERPEGSVSTLKIQRTQQEDSAVYLCASSLAAGGARELFFGEGSRLTVL.

V is TRBV5-1 and J is TRBJ1-1; D gene ambiguous. Germline V gene lookup returns CDR1 SGHRS and CDR2 YFSETQ. This CDR3 has 14 amino acids. Trimming pared 0 bases from V and 9 bases from J, leaving 15 bases between. The CDR3 DNA follows: TGCGCCAGCAGCTTGGAGGAAGGCGGATATCAAGCTTTCTTT. Translation gives CASSLEEGGYQAFF.

The chain joins TRBV28 to TRBJ2-7; 8 bases match TRBD1. This CDR3 is built from 15 residues. Unmatched junction bases numbered 6, after V lost 5 bases and J lost 0 bases. Looked up from germline, CDR1 is MDHEN and CDR2 is SYDVKM. The CDR3 DNA reads as TGTGCCAGCAGTAACTCGGGACAGGTCTCCTACGAGCAGTACTTC. Amino acids: CASSNSGQVSYEQYF.

This clone was seen only a few times. The chain is built from TRBV6-6 and TRBJ2-2, with D possibly TRBD1 on 6 matching bases. This CDR3 spans 16 amino acids. Trimming removed 4 bases at V and 5 bases at J, with 17 bases between. Germline CDR1 and CDR2: MNHNY and SVGAGI (reference sequence). The CDR3 protein is CASSFRGQLRTGELFF. DNA of the CDR3: TGTGCCAGCAGTTTTCGAGGACAGTTGAGGACCGGGGAGCTGTTTTTT.

The CDR3 DNA is TGTGCCAGAAAACCTTTTGAGGACAGGGAGGCTGAAGCTTTCTTT. Encoded protein: CARKPFEDREAEAFF. The chain uses TRBV5-3 and TRBJ1-1, with TRBD1 matching over 8 bases. TRBV5-3 falls under the ORF class, with uncertain function. Trimming at V came to 6 bases and at J to 6 bases, leaving 13 bases not matched to a gene. This CDR3 has 15 residues.

This clone appeared a single time. V gene TRBV5-5 combines with J gene TRBJ1-1; tentatively, D is TRBD1 (5 bases). The CDR3 runs 15 residues. Trimming removed 2 bases from V and 0 bases from J, with 11 bases in between. The germline gives CDR1 SGHKS, CDR2 YYEKEE (reference sequence). The CDR3 nucleotides read TGTGCCAGCAGCTTACAGGCCTTACTGAACACTGAAGCTTTCTTT. It is translated as CASSLQALLNTEAFF.

The chain joins TRBV19 to TRBJ2-1; unclear D gene. Per germline, CDR1 LNHDA and CDR2 SQIVND (reference sequence). V lost 3 bases to trimming and J lost 0 bases, with 9 bases between them. The CDR3 extends over 15 amino acids. The CDR3 region is CASSISRSSYNEQFF. In nucleotides, the CDR3 is TGTGCCAGTAGTATTTCTCGGAGCTCCTACAATGAGCAGTTCTTC.

The chain links TRBV15 to TRBJ1-2, with a possible D match to TRBD1 (5 bases). V was trimmed by 1 base and J by 4 bases, leaving 16 bases between them. Germline CDR1 and CDR2: LNHNV and YYDKDF (reference sequence). The CDR3 is made up of 16 amino acids. The CDR3 protein is CATSRVNRGGGYGYTF. CDR3 coding DNA: TGTGCCACCAGCAGAGTTAACCGGGGGGGAGGCTATGGCTACACCTTC. The full variable domain, its missing parts supplied by reference TRBV15 and TRBJ1-2, is DAMVIQNPRYQVTQFGKPVTLSCSQTLNHNVMYWYQQKSSQAPKLLFHYYDKDFNNEADTPDNFQSRRPNTSFCFLDIRSPGLGDTAMYLCATSRVNRGGGYGYTFGSGTRLTVV.

Concerning this clone: At one end the junction does not follow the germline gene, possibly because of a read error. The chain carries TRBV7-2 and TRBJ2-3, with a tentative D call TRBD1 (6 bases). This CDR3 has 13 residues. Germline V gives CDR1 SGHTA, CDR2 FQGNSA. CDR3 DNA: TGTGCCAGCAGCCCTTCGACAGGCGTTAGATCGCATTTT. It is translated as CASSPSTGVRSHF.

The V gene is TRBV11-2, the J gene TRBJ2-5; TRBD2 matches at 9 bases. The CDR3 covers 17 residues. V gave up 1 base and J gave up 7 bases; unmatched junction bases: 13. Per germline, CDR1 SGHAT and CDR2 FQNNGV. The CDR3 sequence is CASSLGLLSGRKGTQYF. CDR3 DNA sequence: TGTGCCAGCAGCTTAGGTCTCCTTAGCGGGAGAAAGGGGACCCAGTACTTC.

Here the CDR3 reads CASSSLASSYNEQFF. The CDR3 bases are TGCGCCAGCAGTTCCTTAGCTAGCTCCTACAATGAGCAGTTCTTC. V usage is TRBV5-1 and J usage is TRBJ2-1; D uncertain. The ends were cut back, 5 bases at V and 0 bases at J, with 12 bases in the middle. This CDR3 comprises 15 residues. Germline V gene data show CDR1 as SGHRS and CDR2 as YFSETQ.

This clone has only one observation. V and J are TRBV6-5 and TRBJ2-7; TRBD1 aligns across 7 bases. Germline CDR1 and CDR2: MNHEY and SVGAGI. V shed 2 bases, J shed 0 bases, and the junction held 1 base outside the gene matches. This CDR3 is 14 amino acids long. The CDR3 loop is CASSYDRVSYEQYF. The CDR3 DNA follows: TGTGCCAGCAGTTACGACAGGGTCTCCTACGAGCAGTACTTC.

V and J are TRBV30 and TRBJ1-6; tentatively, D is TRBD1 (5 bases). The germline V and J ends were trimmed by 0 bases and 3 bases, with 21 bases remaining between them. Germline CDR1 is GTSNPN and CDR2 is SVGIG (reference sequence). This CDR3 spans 19 amino acids. CDR3 amino acids: CAWSVRPTANNYYNSPLHF. The CDR3 bases are TGTGCCTGGAGTGTACGGCCGACAGCTAATAACTACTATAATTCACCCCTCCACTTT.

This clone was observed once. The CDR3, as DNA: TGTGCCAGCAGTACGCCTAGTGCTGGAGAGAACACTGAAGCTTTCTTT. This sequence encodes CASSTPSAGENTEAFF. V and J are TRBV28 and TRBJ1-1; D unclear. The CDR3 consists of 16 residues. V lost 5 bases to trimming and J lost 1 base, with 17 bases between them. CDR1 MDHEN and CDR2 SYDVKM come from the germline V gene.

The chain is built from TRBV6-5 and TRBJ2-7; TRBD1 matches at 12 bases. Trimming at V came to 5 bases and at J to 6 bases, leaving 8 bases not matched to a gene. The V gene's germline CDR1 is MNHEY and CDR2 SVGAGI. This CDR3 contains 15 residues. This CDR3 reads CASSRDGTGGFEQYF. CDR3 bases: TGTGCCAGCAGTCGGGATGGGACAGGGGGCTTCGAGCAGTACTTC.